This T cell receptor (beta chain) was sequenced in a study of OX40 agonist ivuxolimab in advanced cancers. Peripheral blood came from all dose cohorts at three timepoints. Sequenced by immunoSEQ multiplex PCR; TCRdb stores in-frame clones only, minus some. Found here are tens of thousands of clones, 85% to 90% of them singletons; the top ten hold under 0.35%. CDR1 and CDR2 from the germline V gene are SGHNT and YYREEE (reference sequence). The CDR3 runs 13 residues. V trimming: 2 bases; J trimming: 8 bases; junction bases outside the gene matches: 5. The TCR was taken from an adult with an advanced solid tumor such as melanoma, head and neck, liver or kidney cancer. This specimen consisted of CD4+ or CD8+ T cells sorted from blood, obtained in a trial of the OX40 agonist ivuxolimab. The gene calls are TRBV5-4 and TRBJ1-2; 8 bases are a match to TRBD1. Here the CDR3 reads CASSFRQGWGYTF. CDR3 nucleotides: TGTGCCAGCAGCTTTCGACAGGGGTGGGGCTACACCTTC.